This TCR beta chain was recorded in a study of cytomegalovirus exposure and HLA in healthy donors. Overall study findings and caveats: Within an earlier analysis, most TCR beta V segments proved productive either about 90% or about 30% of the time. When a later analysis compared HLA-associated TCR beta chains with equally common others, the HLA-associated chains turned out to be more clonally expanded and to have lower generation probabilities. The classifier reportedly diagnosed cytomegalovirus status with high specificity and sensitivity. Across donors, sequencing depth was assumed by presence/absence analyses to be roughly uniform.

The CDR3 is 17 amino acids. V lost 2 bases, J lost 0 bases, and 11 bases lay in between. CDR1 KGHSH and CDR2 LQKENI come from the germline V gene. PCR primers comprised 60 Vbeta and 13 Jbeta primers. Assay used: immunoSEQ multiplex PCR; TCRdb lists only in-frame clones, some missing. The sample contains 110,000 to 150,000 clones, almost 80% of which appear only once. A word on this clone: As yet, its antigen is unknown.

The sample comprised PBMCs. The genes are TRBV18 and TRBJ2-6; D gene unclear. The source of this sequence is a man in his late teens or twenties in good health and CMV-seronegative. Written as DNA, the CDR3 is TGTGCCAGCTCACCAACCCCCCCGGGCTCTGGGGCCAACGTCCTGACTTTC. It encodes CASSPTPPGSGANVLTF.